The clone carrying this T cell receptor beta chain showed up just a few times. This specimen belongs to a study of low-dose radiotherapy and immunotherapy resistance in tumors. J gave up 4 bases and V 4 bases, and 4 bases lay outside the gene matches. Germline CDR1 MNHEY, CDR2 SVGEGT. The CDR3 is made up of 16 amino acids. TRAV- and TRBV-specific primers primed first-strand cDNA, covering alpha and beta chains. The PCR that amplified TCRs ran for 20 cycles, relying on a constant-region primer and a V-primer adapter. MiXCR, applied by TCRdb to the reads, yields one record per CDR3 protein. The sample includes around 14,000 distinct CDR3 sequences, roughly 50% of them seen just once.

This rearrangement joins TRBV6-2 or TRBV6-3 to TRBJ2-3; 14 bases are a match to TRBD2. This receptor was obtained from a human donor with advanced metastatic prostate, ovarian, gallbladder or colorectal cancer (not recorded which). This table probably holds off-target reads from a library built for another chain. CDR3 nucleotides: TGTGCCAGCAGTTGGGGACTAGCGGGAGTCGCAGATACGCAGTATTTT. As protein: CASSWGLAGVADTQYF.